This TCR beta chain is drawn from a study of shared clonotypes between healthy human individuals. Profiled with immunoSEQ multiplex PCR; TCRdb holds only in-frame clones, not every one. In the table there are just over 2,000,000 clones, roughly 96% of which are singletons. V dropped 7 bases and J dropped 10; count of bases not matched to a gene: 3. This CDR3 contains 10 residues. Germline CDR1 reads SQVTM; CDR2 reads ANQGSEA. The specimen sequenced was naive CD4+ T cells sorted from blood. As for subset: CD45RA+ positively selected. The J gene is TRBJ2-1, the V gene TRBV29-1; the match to TRBD1 covers 8 bases. The receptor comes from a man between 18 and 29 years old in good health. CDR3 amino acids: CSGPGGEQFF. The CDR3 DNA is TGCAGCGGCCCAGGGGGCGAGCAGTTCTTC.